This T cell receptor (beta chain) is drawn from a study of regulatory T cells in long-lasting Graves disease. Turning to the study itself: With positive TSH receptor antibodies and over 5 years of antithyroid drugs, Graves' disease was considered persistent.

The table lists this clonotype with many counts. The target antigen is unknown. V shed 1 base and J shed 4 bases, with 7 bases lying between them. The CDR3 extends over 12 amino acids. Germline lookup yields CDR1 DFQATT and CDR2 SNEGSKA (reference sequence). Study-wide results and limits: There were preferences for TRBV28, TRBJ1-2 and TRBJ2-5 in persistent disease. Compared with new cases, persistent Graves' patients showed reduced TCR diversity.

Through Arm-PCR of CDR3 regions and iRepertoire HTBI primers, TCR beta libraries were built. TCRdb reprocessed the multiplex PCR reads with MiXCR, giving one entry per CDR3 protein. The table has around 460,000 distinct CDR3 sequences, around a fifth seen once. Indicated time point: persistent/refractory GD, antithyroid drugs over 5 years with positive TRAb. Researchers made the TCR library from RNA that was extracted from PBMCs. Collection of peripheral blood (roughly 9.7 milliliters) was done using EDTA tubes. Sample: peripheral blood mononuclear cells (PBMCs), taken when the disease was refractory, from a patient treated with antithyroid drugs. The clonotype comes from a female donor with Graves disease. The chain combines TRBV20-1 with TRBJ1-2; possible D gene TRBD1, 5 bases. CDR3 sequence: CSARAGTYGYTF. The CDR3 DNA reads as TGCAGTGCTAGAGCCGGGACCTATGGCTACACCTTC.